The 20 T cell receptor beta chains below were found in one sample sequenced in a study of T-cell memory formation after mild COVID-19 (dated by TCRdb to about 2021). Library preparation used 5' RACE. Reads for this sample came from an Illumina NovaSeq 6000. TCRdb ran its own pipeline on the public reads, namely fastp trimming at Q25 and MiXCR clone calling, and kept in-frame beta chains. Duplicate CDR3 protein sequences are folded into a single record with the most common DNA and genes. The sample includes about 340,000 distinct CDR3 sequences, with about a sixth observed a single time. Approximately 20% of the sample goes to the ten largest clones. Sequencing was performed on PBMCs or a T cell subset sorted from them (not recorded which). The receptors were gathered from a man between 18 and 29 years old who had mild COVID-19 (a few samples of this study predate the infection). The sample titles of this study are shuffled in the database, so cell type and time point are left out; the donor was told from shared clones.

The chain couples TRBV12-3 or TRBV12-4 to TRBJ2-1; D may be TRBD1 (6 bases). V lost 3 bases and J 7 bases, leaving 13 bases between the germline ends. CDR3 size: 14 residues. The CDR3 DNA reads TGTGCCAGCAGTTTCGGGCAGGGGTGGAATGAGCAGTTCTTC. Protein: CASSFGQGWNEQFF.

The V gene is TRBV7-2, the J gene TRBJ2-3; D ambiguous. V was cut by 5 bases and J by 11 bases, with 14 bases left in between. Per germline, CDR1 SGHTA and CDR2 FQGNSA. The CDR3 runs to 12 residues. CDR3 in amino acids: CASSPYLEEQYF. CDR3 DNA: TGTGCCAGCAGCCCCTACCTCGAGGAGCAGTATTTT.

The chain couples TRBV12-3 or TRBV12-4 to TRBJ2-5; no clear D gene. The CDR3 has 14 amino acids. Trimming cost V 2 bases and J 4 bases, with 11 bases left between them. CDR3 nucleotide sequence: TGTGCCAGCAGTTTATTTCAGCTGGGAGAGACCCAGTACTTC. Protein product: CASSLFQLGETQYF.

Here the CDR3 reads CASRPGSYGYTF. CDR3 DNA: TGTGCCAGCAGGCCGGGCAGCTATGGCTACACCTTC. The chain combines TRBV6-2 or TRBV6-3 with TRBJ1-2; D is uncertain. From germline, CDR1 is MNHEY and CDR2 SVGEGT. V lost 6 bases and J lost 4, with 9 bases in between. The CDR3 extends over 12 amino acids.

The V gene is TRBV6-5, the J gene TRBJ2-2; maybe TRBD2 (6 bases). CDR3 length: 15 residues. The V end was cut by 2 bases, the J end by 6 bases, with 13 bases between. Germline loops: CDR1 MNHEY, CDR2 SVGAGI. CDR3 DNA: TGTGCCAGCAGTTACACCGGGGGTTACGCCGGGGAGCTGTTTTTT. This gives the protein CASSYTGGYAGELFF.

This clonotype was observed a handful of times. This sequence joins TRBV7-9 and TRBJ2-7; D is ambiguous. The germline V and J ends were trimmed by 5 bases and 2 bases, with 13 bases remaining between them. Germline lookup yields CDR1 SEHNR and CDR2 FQNEAQ (reference sequence). This CDR3 has 14 residues. The CDR3 loop is CASSAPTQPYEQYV. CDR3 bases: TGTGCCAGCAGCGCCCCGACTCAGCCCTACGAGCAGTACGTC.

This clonotype has just a few counts. V usage is TRBV7-6 and J usage is TRBJ2-5; D may match TRBD1 or TRBD2 (5 bases each). V dropped 0 bases and J dropped 4 bases, with 18 bases sitting between them. Germline CDR1 is SGHVS and CDR2 is FNYEAQ. The CDR3 has 17 amino acids. The CDR3 is CASSLAAQPGTIETQYF. The CDR3 DNA follows: TGTGCCAGCAGCTTAGCCGCTCAGCCCGGGACCATAGAGACCCAGTACTTC.

This clonotype was recorded a few times. The rearrangement joins TRBV7-8 to TRBJ2-1; 11 positions match TRBD2. CDR3 length: 14 amino acids. V gave up 6 bases and J gave up 8 bases; unmatched junction bases: 6. Germline lookup yields CDR1 SGHVS and CDR2 FQNEAQ. The CDR3 DNA follows: TGTGCCAGCAGTTTACTAGCGGGGGACTATGAGCAGTTCTTC. Translation: CASSLLAGDYEQFF.

This clonotype has at least ten counts. This chain connects TRBV12-3 or TRBV12-4 to TRBJ2-7; 7 positions agree with TRBD1. V was clipped by 2 bases and J by 2 bases; unmatched bases: 6. The CDR3 contains 15 residues. The CDR3: CASSLRGQGAYEQYV. DNA for the CDR3: TGTGCCAGCAGTTTAAGGGGTCAGGGGGCCTACGAGCAGTACGTC.

V is TRBV5-1 and J is TRBJ2-2, with 7 nucleotides matching TRBD1. The V gene end was trimmed by 5 bases and the J gene end by 6 bases; junction bases not matched to a gene: 1. This CDR3 is built from 12 residues. Germline V CDR1 and CDR2: SGHRS, YFSETQ. The CDR3 DNA reads as TGCGCCAGCAGAACAGGGGCCGGGGAGCTGTTTTTT. Translation: CASRTGAGELFF.

This clonotype has ten or more counts. This chain's CDR3 is CASSQNWGSYEQYF. Here the CDR3 DNA reads TGCGCCAGCAGTCAAAACTGGGGGTCCTACGAGCAGTACTTC. The chain combines TRBV4-3 with TRBJ2-7; D assignment may be TRBD1 or TRBD2 (5 bases each). Looked up from germline, CDR1 is LGHNA and CDR2 is YSLEER. The CDR3 extends over 14 amino acids. Trimming stripped 6 bases from V and 1 base from J, with 13 bases between.

This clonotype was seen more than once but under ten times. The V gene is TRBV10-3, the J gene TRBJ1-1, with D tentatively TRBD1 (6 bases). Per germline, CDR1 ENHRY and CDR2 SYGVKD. The V gene lost 11 bases and the J gene lost 6 bases, with 22 bases spanning the gap. CDR3 length equals 14 residues. The CDR3 DNA reads TGTGCCGTTGCCGGGACATCCTCAGGCGCTGAAGCTTTCTTT. It encodes CAVAGTSSGAEAFF.

The chain has TRBV4-2 and TRBJ2-3, with TRBD2 matching 9 bases. The CDR3 sequence is 18 residues long. CDR1 is LGHNA, CDR2 YNFKEQ, per germline. The trim removed 1 base at V and 0 bases at J, leaving 8 bases unmatched. The CDR3 sequence: CASSQAGVAGASTDTQYF. DNA for the CDR3: TGTGCCAGCAGCCAAGCGGGGGTAGCGGGGGCCAGCACAGATACGCAGTATTTT.

This clonotype was counted a few times. This CDR3 is CASSYGGSQNTEAFF. For the CDR3, the DNA is TGTGCCAGCAGTTACGGGGGGTCCCAGAACACTGAAGCTTTCTTT. This chain connects TRBV6-5 to TRBJ1-1, with D possibly TRBD1 on 5 matching bases. The germline V gene encodes CDR1 MNHEY and CDR2 SVGAGI. This CDR3 contains 15 residues. Trimming cost V 2 bases and J 1 base, with 11 bases left between them.

J is TRBJ2-5 and V is TRBV2; TRBD1 matches 7 bases. Per the germline V gene, CDR1 is SNHLY and CDR2 is FYNNEI. This CDR3 spans 15 amino acids. V was clipped by 6 bases and J by 4 bases; unmatched bases: 11. In DNA, the CDR3 is TGTGCCAGCAGGATATTAGGACAGGCGGCAGAGACCCAGTACTTC. Its translation is CASRILGQAAETQYF.

The genes are TRBV29-1 and TRBJ1-4; D remains unclear. The V gene lost 4 bases and the J gene lost 2 bases, with 8 bases spanning the gap. Germline assignment: CDR1 SQVTM and CDR2 ANQGSEA. The CDR3 is 13 residues long. CDR3 protein: CSVAGPTNEKLFF. In DNA form, the CDR3 reads TGCAGCGTTGCTGGACCGACTAATGAAAAACTGTTTTTT.

This clonotype was counted a few times. The chain links TRBV11-2 to TRBJ1-2; D gene ambiguous. V was clipped by 0 bases and J by 8 bases, with 13 bases between them. The CDR3 has 14 amino acids. CDR1 and CDR2 from the germline V gene are SGHAT and FQNNGV. The CDR3 spells CASSLENRAWGYTF. CDR3 coding DNA: TGTGCCAGCAGCTTAGAAAACCGGGCGTGGGGCTACACCTTC. The whole variable domain, filled in from reference TRBV11-2 and TRBJ1-2, reads EAGVAQSPRYKIIEKRQSVAFWCNPISGHATLYWYQQILGQGPKLLIQFQNNGVVDDSQLPKDRFSAERLKGVDSTLKIQPAKLEDSAVYLCASSLENRAWGYTFGSGTRLTVV.

The chain uses TRBV7-9 and TRBJ2-5; the D gene could be TRBD1 or TRBD2 (5 bases each). The CDR3 is made up of 14 amino acids. The ends were cut back, 3 bases at V and 5 bases at J, with 13 bases in the middle. Germline V gives CDR1 SEHNR, CDR2 FQNEAQ (reference sequence). In DNA, the CDR3 is TGTGCCAGCAGCTTCGGGACCAATGGCGAGACCCAGTACTTC. Protein sequence: CASSFGTNGETQYF.

The chain combines TRBV3-1 with TRBJ2-5; 10 bases are a match to TRBD1. This CDR3 spans 17 amino acids. The junction had 9 bases not matched to a gene; V was cut back by 4 bases and J by 1 base. Germline CDR1 reads LGHDT; CDR2 reads YNNKEL (reference sequence). This chain's CDR3 is CASSPPWDRGFQETQYF. Here the CDR3 DNA reads TGTGCCAGCAGCCCACCTTGGGACAGGGGTTTCCAAGAGACCCAGTACTTC.

There are a few counts of this clonotype. The V call is TRBV7-2, the J call TRBJ2-7; D is perhaps TRBD2 (6 bases). Trimming left V 5 bases short and J 5 bases short, with 13 bases between. Germline V gene lookup returns CDR1 SGHTA and CDR2 FQGNSA. This CDR3 has 13 amino acids. CDR3 nucleotide sequence: TGTGCCAGCAGCCCGCGGCGGGGCCACGAGCAGTACTTC. Its protein is CASSPRRGHEQYF.